These 22 T cell receptor beta chains originate from one sample sequenced in a study of shared clonotypes between healthy human individuals (TCRdb year 2020). Library preparation was by the immunoSEQ multiplex PCR assay. TCRdb stores this immuneACCESS table with in-frame sequences only. Part of the clones is absent; in the studies checked, under half of the shortfall reflects unresolved V genes, and no reason is known for the rest. The sample contains nearly 1,000,000 clones, 76% of them found a single time. The ten largest clones take up about 1.5% of the sample. The sample was memory CD4+ T cells sorted from blood. The cell subset or site label corresponds to: CD45RA-negative fraction. These receptors were taken from a young man in good health.

This clone was detected once. The chain recombines TRBV7-9 with TRBJ1-3, with D perhaps matching TRBD1 (5 bases). V was trimmed by 5 bases and J by 0 bases, leaving 14 bases between them. Germline-derived CDR1 and CDR2 are SEHNR and FQNEAQ (reference sequence). This CDR3 has 16 amino acids. Here the CDR3 reads CASSGAGGFSGNTIYF. CDR3 bases: TGTGCCAGCAGCGGGGCCGGGGGGTTCTCTGGAAACACCATATATTTT.

The V call is TRBV27, the J call TRBJ1-2, with 11 bases matching TRBD1. Germline CDR1 is MNHEY and CDR2 is SMNVEV (reference sequence). The CDR3 loop spans 14 amino acids. With V trimmed by 9 bases and J by 8 bases, 11 bases remained unmatched. The CDR3 DNA reads TGTGCCAGTCTCGGTAGGGACAGGGGGGGAGGCTACACCTTC. Its translation: CASLGRDRGGGYTF.

With respect to this clone: Different DNA sequences within this sample yield the same CDR3. V and J are TRBV6-5 and TRBJ1-3; D is perhaps TRBD1 (6 bases). This CDR3 spans 16 amino acids. The V gene's germline CDR1 is MNHEY and CDR2 SVGAGI. Trimming took off 0 bases at V and 4 bases at J, with 13 bases between the two ends. CDR3 in amino acids: CASSYSGQGSGNTIYF. The CDR3 nucleotides are TGTGCCAGCAGTTACTCAGGGCAGGGGAGCGGAAACACCATATATTTT.

The chain links TRBV4-1 to TRBJ2-1; D gene uncertain. Germline V gene sequence: CDR1 MGHRA, CDR2 YSYEKL. The CDR3 has 12 residues. The V gene lost 4 bases and the J gene lost 4 bases, with 5 bases spanning the gap. CDR3: CASSPRYNEQFF. In DNA form, the CDR3 reads TGCGCCAGCAGCCCGCGATACAATGAGCAGTTCTTC.

This rearrangement joins TRBV18 to TRBJ1-2; the D is unclear. This CDR3 is built from 15 residues. V was clipped by 2 bases and J by 6 bases, with 16 bases between them. Looked up from germline, CDR1 is KGHSH and CDR2 is LQKENI. CDR3 protein: CASSPSEGNADGYTF. The CDR3 DNA is TGTGCCAGCTCACCATCTGAGGGAAACGCGGATGGCTACACCTTC.

The gene calls are TRBV12-2 and TRBJ1-4. TRBV12-2 is a pseudogene locus. The CDR3 has 14 residues. The CDR3 bases are TGTGCAAGTCGCTTTTGTAGTCCTAATGAAAAACTGTTTTTT. Encoded protein: CASRFCSPNEKLFF.

This clone was seen more than once but under ten times. V usage is TRBV30 and J usage is TRBJ1-1; D is unresolved. Germline CDR1 is GTSNPN and CDR2 is SVGIG (reference sequence). V dropped 3 bases and J dropped 0 bases, with 8 bases sitting between them. CDR3 size: 13 residues. CDR3 DNA: TGTGCCTGGAGACCTCAGATGAACACTGAAGCTTTCTTT. Translated, it gives CAWRPQMNTEAFF.

The chain employs TRBV27 and TRBJ2-7; 10 bases map to TRBD1. With V trimmed by 6 bases and J by 3 bases, 5 bases remained unmatched. The CDR3 runs to 14 residues. Germline V gene lookup returns CDR1 MNHEY and CDR2 SMNVEV (reference sequence). This CDR3 is CASRPGQGLYEQYF. CDR3 bases: TGTGCCAGCAGGCCGGGACAGGGGCTCTACGAGCAGTACTTC.

The rearrangement joins TRBV30 to TRBJ2-7, with D hard to call. Trimming took 3 bases from V and 3 from J, leaving 9 bases between them. The length of the CDR3 is 12 residues. Per the germline V gene, CDR1 is GTSNPN and CDR2 is SVGIG (reference sequence). The CDR3 spells CAWRANGYEQYF. DNA of the CDR3: TGTGCCTGGAGAGCTAACGGCTACGAGCAGTACTTC.

J is TRBJ2-3 and V is TRBV6-5, with TRBD2 as a possible D gene (5 bases). Germline CDR1 MNHEY, CDR2 SVGAGI. The CDR3 sequence is 13 residues long. The V and J ends lost 6 bases and 1 base respectively, with 8 bases between them. DNA for the CDR3: TGTGCCAGCAGGCACGGGGGCACAGATACGCAGTATTTT. Residues: CASRHGGTDTQYF.

This clone showed up just a few times. The chain joins TRBV30 to TRBJ1-1, with D hard to call. V was trimmed by 8 bases and J by 4 bases, leaving 17 bases between them. The CDR3 length is 13 residues. The germline V gene encodes CDR1 GTSNPN and CDR2 SVGIG (reference sequence). CDR3 amino acids: CAAKGGRVTEAFF. The CDR3 bases are TGTGCCGCTAAGGGAGGGAGGGTCACTGAAGCTTTCTTT. The whole variable domain, filled in from reference TRBV30 and TRBJ1-1, reads SQTIHQWPATLVQPVGSPLSLECTVEGTSNPNLYWYRQAAGRGLQLLFYSVGIGQISSEVPQNLSASRPQDRQFILSSKKLLLSDSGFYLCAAKGGRVTEAFFGQGTRLTVV.

The chain is built from TRBV15 and TRBJ2-2, with 7 bases identical to TRBD1. Germline CDR1 reads LNHNV; CDR2 reads YYDKDF (reference sequence). The junction had 4 bases not matched to a gene; V was cut back by 0 bases and J by 6 bases. The CDR3 loop spans 15 amino acids. DNA of the CDR3: TGTGCCACCAGCAGAGACCCGACAGGGCCCGGGGAGCTGTTTTTT. As protein: CATSRDPTGPGELFF.

This clone came up many times. This chain links TRBV11-2 with TRBJ2-5; TRBD2 matches at 7 bases. Unmatched junction bases numbered 4, after V lost 3 bases and J lost 3 bases. The CDR3 loop spans 14 amino acids. Germline V gene lookup returns CDR1 SGHAT and CDR2 FQNNGV. CDR3 residues: CASSLPLAEETQYF. CDR3 bases: TGTGCCAGCAGCTTGCCCCTAGCGGAAGAGACCCAGTACTTC.

V usage is TRBV28 and J usage is TRBJ2-3; 12 positions match TRBD1. CDR3 length: 16 residues. From germline, CDR1 is MDHEN and CDR2 SYDVKM. V dropped 5 bases and J dropped 3; count of bases not matched to a gene: 6. CDR3 protein: CASSTPGQGATDTQYF. The CDR3 bases are TGTGCCAGCAGTACCCCGGGACAGGGGGCTACAGATACGCAGTATTTT. Full variable domain (remainder filled in from reference TRBV28 and TRBJ2-3): DVKVTQSSRYLVKRTGEKVFLECVQDMDHENMFWYRQDPGLGLRLIYFSYDVKMKEKGDIPEGYSVSREKKERFSLILESASTNQTSMYLCASSTPGQGATDTQYFGPGTRLTVL.

V and J are TRBV5-1 and TRBJ2-7; D is possibly TRBD2 (6 bases). In germline, CDR1 is SGHRS, CDR2 YFSETQ. The CDR3 is 15 residues long. Trimming pared 1 base from V and 6 bases from J, leaving 17 bases between. CDR3 residues: CASSLTSGTGSEQYF. The CDR3 bases are TGCGCCAGCAGCTTGACCTCAGGTACCGGGAGCGAGCAGTACTTC.

This clone was counted only a few times. The genes are TRBV18 and TRBJ2-5; TRBD2 might be the D (6 bases). Trimming left V 2 bases short and J 1 base short, with 11 bases between. The CDR3 runs 15 residues. The germline CDR1 and CDR2 sequences are KGHSH and LQKENI. The DNA of the CDR3 is TGTGCCAGCTCACCATCCGCGGGACCCCAAGAGACCCAGTACTTC. Its translation: CASSPSAGPQETQYF.

This chain connects TRBV9 to TRBJ2-1; D perhaps matches TRBD1 (6 bases). This CDR3 is 15 amino acids long. Trimming cost V 0 bases and J 6 bases, with 13 bases left between them. Germline CDR1 reads SGDLS; CDR2 reads YYNGEE. This chain's CDR3 is CASSVVTGKGNEQFF. DNA for the CDR3: TGTGCCAGCAGCGTAGTCACAGGGAAGGGCAATGAGCAGTTCTTC.

The chain joins TRBV5-1 to TRBJ2-5; 8 bases are a match to TRBD2. There are 15 residues in the CDR3. The V gene's germline CDR1 is SGHRS and CDR2 YFSETQ. The junction had 9 bases not matched to a gene; V was cut back by 5 bases and J by 3 bases. The CDR3 sequence: CASSTTGTREETQYF. CDR3 sequence (DNA): TGCGCCAGCAGTACCACCGGGACTAGGGAAGAGACCCAGTACTTC.

This chain joins TRBV5-4 and TRBJ1-1; TRBD1 might be the D (5 bases). The V end lost 3 bases, the J end lost 1 base, and 13 bases lay between the germline ends. Germline V gene sequence: CDR1 SGHNT, CDR2 YYREEE (reference sequence). This CDR3 spans 15 amino acids. CDR3 loop: CASSSNGGWNTEAFF. The CDR3 nucleotides are TGTGCCAGCAGCTCCAACGGGGGATGGAACACTGAAGCTTTCTTT.

This chain joins TRBV5-1 and TRBJ1-1; D remains ambiguous. Germline lookup yields CDR1 SGHRS and CDR2 YFSETQ. Trimming removed 2 bases from V and 3 bases from J, with 11 bases in between. CDR3 size: 14 residues. The CDR3 region has the DNA TGCGCCAGCAGCTTAGGGTCGTCAGACACTGAAGCTTTCTTT. It yields the protein CASSLGSSDTEAFF.

This clone was picked up a small number of times. The V call is TRBV7-2, the J call TRBJ2-5; TRBD1 aligns across 9 bases. Looked up from germline, CDR1 is SGHTA and CDR2 is FQGNSA. J lost 5 bases, V lost 5 bases, and 3 bases had no gene match. The CDR3 spans 13 residues. CDR3 bases: TGTGCCAGCAGCGGAGGACAGGGGGAGACCCAGTACTTC. Translation gives CASSGGQGETQYF. The variable domain in full, completed from reference TRBV7-2 and TRBJ2-5, reads GAGVSQSPSNKVTEKGKDVELRCDPISGHTALYWYRQSLGQGLEFLIYFQGNSAPDKSGLPSDRFSAERTGGSVSTLTIQRTQQEDSAVYLCASSGGQGETQYFGPGTRLLVL.

In regard to this clone: Other DNA sequences in this sample translate to the same CDR3. The chain couples TRBV5-1 to TRBJ2-5; D uncertain. The CDR3 is 11 amino acids. V lost 10 bases and J lost 3, with 10 bases in between. CDR1 is SGHRS, CDR2 YFSETQ, per germline. CDR3 protein: CASRAEETQYF. CDR3 in DNA: TGCGCCTCTCGGGCCGAAGAGACCCAGTACTTC.